The 5 T cell receptor beta chains below were found in one sample sequenced in a study of blood T cell repertoires in COVID-19. The method was immunoSEQ multiplex PCR; TCRdb's version includes in-frame clones alone and lacks a portion of them. The sample has 310,000 or so clones, 86% seen once. The specimen was peripheral blood. These receptors all stem from a woman aged 45-60 years with acute or convalescent COVID-19.

The chain is built from TRBV6-1 and TRBJ1-5; a weak D match, TRBD1 (6 bases). The length of the CDR3 is 16 residues. V was trimmed by 0 bases and J by 5 bases, leaving 14 bases between them. Germline V CDR1 and CDR2: MNHNS, SASEGT. CDR3 bases: TGTGCCAGCAGTGAAGCCTACAGGGCAAATCATCAGCCCCAGCATTTT. As protein: CASSEAYRANHQPQHF.

This clone appeared a single time. This chain joins TRBV10-3 and TRBJ2-1; TRBD1 agrees at 7 bases. Germline V CDR1 and CDR2: ENHRY, SYGVKD. J gave up 4 bases and V 1 base, and 4 bases lay outside the gene matches. CDR3 length: 15 residues. CDR3 protein: CAISELGQSYNEQFF. The CDR3 nucleotides are TGTGCCATCAGTGAGTTGGGACAGAGTTACAATGAGCAGTTCTTC.

V and J are TRBV6-5 and TRBJ2-1; 8 bases fit TRBD1. Unmatched junction bases numbered 11, after V lost 7 bases and J lost 6 bases. The CDR3 runs 15 residues. Germline V gene sequence: CDR1 MNHEY, CDR2 SVGAGI. The CDR3 protein is CASTPRPTGGNEQFF. The CDR3 bases are TGTGCCAGCACTCCCCGGCCTACAGGGGGCAATGAGCAGTTCTTC.

The chain employs TRBV7-3 and TRBJ1-1, with TRBD1 matching over 7 bases. The V segment lost 5 bases and the J segment 1 base; nucleotides outside the gene matches: 4. The CDR3 length is 14 residues. Germline V CDR1 and CDR2: SGHTA, FQGTGA. The CDR3 DNA is TGTGCCAGCAGCAACGGACAGGCGAACACTGAAGCTTTCTTT. It specifies CASSNGQANTEAFF.

V gene TRBV11-2 combines with J gene TRBJ2-7; TRBD2 matches at 7 bases. CDR3 length: 11 residues. The germline gives CDR1 SGHAT, CDR2 FQNNGV. V lost 6 bases, J lost 13 bases, and 9 bases stayed unmatched. The CDR3 region has the DNA TGTGCCAGCAGGGGCGCGGGAGTGGATTACTTC. This translates into CASRGAGVDYF.